This T cell receptor (beta chain) is from a study of post-analysis software for immune sequencing data. As to this clonotype: Its antigen is unknown.

Broader study findings: Those samples that were prepared in the same batch co-clustered strongly by F measure. TRBV segments more frequent in patients than in controls numbered roughly 5 and included TRBV5-6, TRBV5-1 and TRBV20-1.

The TCR beta cDNA libraries carried unique molecular identifiers. Starting from roughly 1 to 10 million T cells, the study yielded about 540,000 cDNA molecules. TCRdb ran MiXCR on the PCR reads and lists one entry per CDR3 protein. This repertoire shows about 500,000 distinct CDR3 sequences, under 55% found once; its top ten account for about 12%. The CDR3 spans 15 residues. Germline V gives CDR1 MNHNS, CDR2 SASEGT. V lost 1 base to trimming and J lost 7 bases, with 11 bases between them. The receptor was derived from a girl between 10 and 17 years old with multiple sclerosis. The specimen was blood. This chain connects TRBV6-1 to TRBJ1-6; tentative D call: TRBD1 (5 bases). CDR3 bases: TGTGCCAGCAGTGAAGTAGGGACGGAAAATTCACCCCTCCACTTT. Amino acid sequence: CASSEVGTENSPLHF.